The 22 T cell receptor beta chains below all came from one sample that was sequenced in a study of T-cell memory formation after mild COVID-19 (dated by TCRdb to the early 2020s). Library creation used 5' RACE. The sequencing machine was an Illumina NovaSeq 6000. The public reads were reprocessed in TCRdb via fastp at Q25 and MiXCR, keeping in-frame beta chains. Rows merge per CDR3 protein into single entries with the most common DNA and genes. The sample table shows about 240,000 distinct CDR3 sequences, and roughly a tenth are seen once. 20% to 25% of the sample comes from the top ten. Sequenced: PBMCs or a T cell subset sorted from them (not recorded which). These receptors were collected from a man aged 18 to 30 who had mild COVID-19 (a few samples of this study predate the infection). The sample titles of this study are shuffled in the database, so cell type and time point are left out; the donor was told from shared clones.

This clonotype has more than one count but fewer than ten. The chain recombines TRBV5-5 with TRBJ2-7, with a weak D call TRBD2 (6 bases). The germline gives CDR1 SGHKS, CDR2 YYEKEE (reference sequence). Deletions cut 1 base from V and 6 bases from J, with 8 bases between. This CDR3 is built from 12 residues. In DNA form, the CDR3 reads TGTGCCAGCAGCTTGCTGGGGGGCGAGCAGTACGTC. Encoded protein: CASSLLGGEQYV.

There are a few counts of this clonotype. The chain has TRBV5-1 and TRBJ1-1; possibly TRBD1 for D (6 bases). Trimming shortened V by 2 bases and J by 4 bases, and 18 bases separated the two germline ends. Germline V CDR1 and CDR2: SGHRS, YFSETQ. The CDR3 consists of 16 residues. CDR3 in DNA: TGCGCCAGCAGCTTATACTCCCAGGGGTCGACCACTGAAGCTTTCTTT. It yields the protein CASSLYSQGSTTEAFF.

The V gene is TRBV7-3, the J gene TRBJ2-3, with a tentative D call TRBD2 (6 bases). Germline V gene data show CDR1 as SGHTA and CDR2 as FQGTGA. The CDR3 totals 15 residues. Trimming removed 5 bases at V and 4 bases at J, with 16 bases between. CDR3 nucleotide sequence: TGTGCCAGCAGCCCCCAAGCGGGTAATGCAGATACGCAGTATTTT. Translating gives CASSPQAGNADTQYF.

The sample holds many counts of this clonotype. Written as DNA, the CDR3 is TGTGCCAGCAGTTCTGCAGGCGAGCAGTACGTC. Protein product: CASSSAGEQYV. The J gene is TRBJ2-7, the V gene TRBV12-3 or TRBV12-4; D gene ambiguous. V was trimmed by 4 bases and J by 6 bases, leaving 7 bases between them. The CDR3 contains 11 residues.

The chain couples TRBV5-1 to TRBJ2-2; D possibly matches TRBD1 or TRBD2 (5 bases each). Germline CDR1 SGHRS, CDR2 YFSETQ. V was trimmed by 6 bases and J by 3 bases, leaving 12 bases between them. This CDR3 spans 14 amino acids. This CDR3 is CASKRDLDTGELFF. The CDR3 nucleotides read TGCGCCAGCAAACGGGACCTGGACACCGGGGAGCTGTTTTTT.

There are a few counts of this clonotype. The V gene is TRBV5-4, the J gene TRBJ2-3; D is unresolved. Germline-derived CDR1 and CDR2 are SGHNT and YYREEE (reference sequence). Trimming cost V 4 bases and J 6 bases, with 18 bases left between them. The CDR3 contains 15 residues. The CDR3 loop is CASSPPDPRVDTQYF. The CDR3 DNA is TGTGCCAGCAGCCCACCGGACCCCAGAGTCGATACGCAGTATTTT.

The CDR3 bases are TGTGCCAGCAGCTCGATGTGGGAGCTGTTTTTT. It yields the protein CASSSMWELFF. The genes are TRBV7-9 and TRBJ2-2; D unclear. The CDR3 totals 11 residues. Trimming left V 4 bases short and J 9 bases short, with 6 bases between. Germline lookup yields CDR1 SEHNR and CDR2 FQNEAQ (reference sequence).

At least ten counts were recorded for this clonotype. V gene TRBV20-1 combines with J gene TRBJ2-7; 12 nucleotides line up with TRBD2. CDR1 DFQATT and CDR2 SNEGSKA come from the germline V gene (reference sequence). This CDR3 region has 15 residues. V dropped 2 bases and J dropped 3; count of bases not matched to a gene: 5. CDR3 bases: TGCAGTGCTAGACCAACTAGCGGGGGGCTCTACGAGCAGTACTTC. Encoded protein: CSARPTSGGLYEQYF.

This clonotype occurred a few times. This rearrangement joins TRBV7-6 to TRBJ1-1, with 7 bases identical to TRBD1. After removal of 5 bases from V and 3 bases from J, the junction contained 6 bases not matched to a gene. This CDR3 region has 14 residues. The V gene's germline CDR1 is SGHVS and CDR2 FNYEAQ. The CDR3 spells CASSQTGPYTEAFF. The CDR3 bases are TGTGCCAGCAGCCAGACAGGGCCCTACACTGAAGCTTTCTTT.

A note on this clonotype: It may be a read error: a sequence one base away is much more abundant. The rearrangement uses TRBV7-9 and TRBJ2-3, with D tentatively TRBD1 (5 bases). Germline CDR1 reads SEHNR; CDR2 reads FQNEAQ (reference sequence). V was trimmed by 3 bases and J by 1 base, leaving 8 bases between them. The length of the CDR3 is 14 residues. CDR3 DNA sequence: TGTGCCAGCAGCTTTTTGACAGGCACAGATACGCAGTATTTT. The encoded protein is CASSFLTGTDTQYF.

A few counts support this clonotype. The gene calls are TRBV9 and TRBJ1-3; the D is unclear. Trimming removed 5 bases from V and 3 bases from J, with 6 bases in between. This CDR3 comprises 12 residues. The V gene's germline CDR1 is SGDLS and CDR2 YYNGEE. The CDR3 DNA follows: TGTGCCAGCAGATCCGGTGGAAACACCATATATTTT. Protein sequence: CASRSGGNTIYF.

This clonotype turned up a few times. The chain uses TRBV6-1 and TRBJ2-7, with no clear D. The germline V and J ends were trimmed by 3 bases and 3 bases, with 9 bases remaining between them. The germline CDR1 and CDR2 sequences are MNHNS and SASEGT. The CDR3 sequence is 13 residues long. As DNA, the CDR3 is TGTGCCAGCAGTGACCGCCCGGGCTACGAGCAGTACGTC. Amino acid sequence: CASSDRPGYEQYV.

The V gene is TRBV11-2, the J gene TRBJ2-5; TRBD1 is a possible D gene (6 bases). This CDR3 comprises 14 residues. Germline V gene data show CDR1 as SGHAT and CDR2 as FQNNGV. V lost 5 bases to trimming and J lost 2 bases, with 12 bases between them. The CDR3 spells CASSINREQETQYF. CDR3 coding DNA: TGTGCCAGCAGCATCAACAGGGAGCAAGAGACCCAGTACTTC.

The sample holds many counts of this clonotype. The chain joins TRBV12-3 or TRBV12-4 to TRBJ2-6, with D unclear. Trimming removed 5 bases at V and 0 bases at J, with 11 bases between. CDR3 length: 16 residues. CDR3 residues: CASSNRRISGANVLTF. CDR3 DNA: TGTGCCAGCAGTAATCGGCGAATCTCTGGGGCCAACGTCCTGACTTTC.

This clonotype was counted only a few times. The chain combines TRBV15 with TRBJ1-5; D may be TRBD1 (6 bases). Germline CDR1 is LNHNV and CDR2 is YYDKDF (reference sequence). V lost 6 bases and J 1 base, leaving 16 bases between the germline ends. There are 16 residues in the CDR3. The CDR3 here is CATSLSRDKSNQPQHF. CDR3 in DNA: TGTGCCACCAGTCTTAGCCGGGACAAGAGCAATCAGCCCCAGCATTTT.

This chain's CDR3 is CASSLQEGYTEAFF. The CDR3 nucleotides are TGTGCCAGCAGCTTGCAGGAAGGTTATACTGAAGCTTTCTTT. This chain connects TRBV7-3 to TRBJ1-1, with unresolved D. In germline, CDR1 is SGHTA, CDR2 FQGTGA. The ends were cut back, 3 bases at V and 5 bases at J, with 13 bases in the middle. The CDR3 contains 14 residues.

This clonotype was seen repeatedly, ten times or more. The CDR3 loop reads CASSLGVDTDTQYF. The DNA for the CDR3 is TGCGCCAGCAGCTTGGGGGTTGACACAGATACGCAGTATTTT. The gene calls are TRBV5-1 and TRBJ2-3, with unresolved D. The ends were cut back, 0 bases at V and 2 bases at J, with 7 bases in the middle. Germline values: CDR1 SGHRS, CDR2 YFSETQ. This CDR3 contains 14 residues.

This clonotype was observed many times. V is TRBV5-1 and J is TRBJ2-1, with 7 positions matching TRBD2. Germline trimming cut 0 bases from V and 8 bases from J; bases unmatched to any gene: 5. The CDR3 runs to 14 residues. Germline V lookup: CDR1 SGHRS, CDR2 YFSETQ. The CDR3 reads CASSLGTSRDEQFF. DNA for the CDR3: TGCGCCAGCAGCTTGGGGACTAGTCGCGATGAGCAGTTCTTC.

The table lists this clonotype with many counts. This rearrangement joins TRBV4-1 to TRBJ2-3; 8 bases align to TRBD2. The germline CDR1 and CDR2 sequences are MGHRA and YSYEKL. V lost 3 bases and J lost 1; bases outside the gene matches: 18. CDR3 length: 20 residues. CDR3 residues: CASSHRGGLDLPHRTDTQYF. The CDR3 nucleotides are TGCGCCAGCAGCCACCGAGGGGGACTAGATCTCCCCCATCGCACAGATACGCAGTATTTT.

The chain recombines TRBV7-3 with TRBJ2-7, with a possible D match to TRBD2 (5 bases). CDR1 SGHTA and CDR2 FQGTGA come from the germline V gene. V was pared by 5 bases and J by 9 bases, with 11 bases between. There are 11 residues in the CDR3. In nucleotides, the CDR3 is TGTGCCAGCAGCCTACTAGGCCGGCAGTACGTC. It codes for CASSLLGRQYV.

This sequence joins TRBV24-1 and TRBJ2-5; TRBD1 might be the D (6 bases). Trimming shortened V by 2 bases and J by 2 bases, and 11 bases separated the two germline ends. Germline V gives CDR1 KGHDR, CDR2 SFDVKD. The CDR3 runs 15 residues. CDR3 protein: CATSDSQGTQETQYF. CDR3 DNA sequence: TGTGCCACCAGTGATTCCCAGGGGACGCAAGAGACCCAGTACTTC.

The J gene is TRBJ1-1, the V gene TRBV2; perhaps TRBD1 as D (6 bases). The germline gives CDR1 SNHLY, CDR2 FYNNEI. The CDR3 runs to 14 residues. With 6 bases removed from V and 0 bases from J, the gap between germline ends came to 11 bases. The CDR3 DNA reads as TGTGCCAGCAGGAGGGGGTACTTGAACACTGAAGCTTTCTTT. Protein product: CASRRGYLNTEAFF. Complete variable domain (other parts from reference TRBV2 and TRBJ1-1): EPEVTQTPSHQVTQMGQEVILRCVPISNHLYFYWYRQILGQKVEFLVSFYNNEISEKSEIFDDQFSVERPDGSNFTLKIRSTKLEDSAMYFCASRRGYLNTEAFFGQGTRLTVV.